Listed below are T cell receptor beta chains from one sample, sequenced in a study of CD8 T cells in ankylosing spondylitis. TCRdb redid the calling of the 5' RACE reads with MiXCR, one entry per CDR3 protein. The profile shows about 750,000 distinct CDR3 sequences, around 17% of them singletons. Sequences were obtained from blood, either unsorted or a sorted T cell fraction (not recorded which). The receptor set was obtained from a male donor with ankylosing spondylitis. The CDR3 runs from the conserved cysteine through the conserved F or W. A D gene is named only where the DNA matches it firmly. Only some rows state a clone size, as once, few, many or a class for expanded clones.

>-|TRBV27|-|TRBJ2-5
TGTGCCAGCAGTACCAACAGGGAGGGGGCGCTGAGAGAGACCCAGTACTTC
CASSTNREGALRETQYF
>TRBD1|TRBV6-1|few|TRBJ1-2
TGTGCCAGCAGTACAGGGGGCAGAAATTATGGCTACACCTTC
CASSTGGRNYGYTF
>-|TRBV29-1|-|TRBJ1-4
TGCAGCGTTTTTGATGGTCAGGGCGCAACTAATGAAAAACTGTTTTTT
CSVFDGQGATNEKLFF
>-|TRBV7-3|-|TRBJ2-5
TGTGCCAGCAGCTTTTTGGGAGGGACAGAAGAGACCCAGTACTTC
CASSFLGGTEETQYF
>TRBD2|TRBV10-3|-|TRBJ2-7
TGTGCCATCAGTGGTGTCAGGGAGGGAAACGAGCAGTACTTC
CAISGVREGNEQYF
>TRBD1|TRBV6-2/TRBV6-3|-|TRBJ2-7
TGTGCCAGCAGTTCGTCCGGGACAGGGCTCCCCTACGAGCAGTACTTC
CASSSSGTGLPYEQYF
>-|TRBV2|-|TRBJ2-3
TGTGCCAGTATACAGGCAGATACGCAGTATTTT
CASIQADTQYF
>-|TRBV12-3/TRBV12-4|few|TRBJ1-4
TGTGCCAGCAGATCATACAGGGCGTCCGGCGAAAAACTGTTTTTT
CASRSYRASGEKLFF
>TRBD1|TRBV4-2|few|TRBJ2-7
TGTGCCAGCAGCCCAATCGTCCGCAGGGGGATAAGCACCTACGAGCAGTACTTC
CASSPIVRRGISTYEQYF
>-|TRBV5-1|-|TRBJ1-3
TGCGCCAGCAGCTTACCCGATCAGGGCCACACCATATATTTT
CASSLPDQGHTIYF
>TRBD1|TRBV7-9|-|TRBJ2-2
TGTGCCAGCAGCTCAGACAGGGCCGGGGAGCTGTTTTTT
CASSSDRAGELFF
>-|TRBV20-1|-|TRBJ1-5
TGCAGTGCCACCAGACGACAAAAGGACGGACTCAATCAGCCCCAGCATTTT
CSATRRQKDGLNQPQHF
>-|TRBV29-1|few|TRBJ1-2
TGCAGCGTTGCCCCAGAAGTCAATGGCTACACCTTC
CSVAPEVNGYTF
>TRBD2|TRBV5-1|-|TRBJ2-1
TGCGCCAGCAGCCCTGGGACTAGCGGATTTGGAGATGAGCAGTTCTTC
CASSPGTSGFGDEQFF
>-|TRBV5-1|many|TRBJ2-7
TGCGCCAGCAGCACCTCGGGGGTCGCCTACGAGCAGTACTTC
CASSTSGVAYEQYF
>TRBD2|TRBV20-1|-|TRBJ2-1
TGCAGTGCTAGAGTTGCCCTAGCGGCCTCCTACAATGAGCAGTTCTTC
CSARVALAASYNEQFF
>-|TRBV7-9|-|TRBJ1-1
TGTGCCAGCAGCTGGTACAGTAATTCCAACACTGAAGCTTTCTTT
CASSWYSNSNTEAFF
>-|TRBV5-1|-|TRBJ1-3
TGCGCCAGCAGTCTAGTACCTGAGGGCTCTGGAAACACCATATATTTT
CASSLVPEGSGNTIYF
>-|TRBV10-3|-|TRBJ2-1
TGTGCCACCTGGAAAAAAGTAGCGTTTTCGGCGACCTACAATGAGCAGTTCTTC
CATWKKVAFSATYNEQFF
>-|TRBV12-3/TRBV12-4|few|TRBJ2-3
TGTGCCAGCTCCGGGCCGGATACGCAGTATTTT
CASSGPDTQYF
>TRBD2|TRBV25-1|few|TRBJ2-1
TGTGCCAGCAGTGCCTCCCCCCGGGACTACTCCTACAATGAGCAGTTCTTC
CASSASPRDYSYNEQFF
>-|TRBV27|few|TRBJ1-2
TGTGCCAGCAGCTCATCCGGTGGCCAAAACTATGGCTACACCTTC
CASSSSGGQNYGYTF
>-|TRBV4-2|few|TRBJ2-1
TGTGCCAGCAGCCAAGAGTTCAGACATGAGCAGTTCTTC
CASSQEFRHEQFF
>TRBD1|TRBV12-3/TRBV12-4|-|TRBJ1-5
TGTGCCAGCAGTTTATCTTTACAGGGGGGGAATCAGCCCCAGCATTTT
CASSLSLQGGNQPQHF
>TRBD2|TRBV4-3|-|TRBJ2-7
TGCGCCAGCAGCCAAGAGTTATCGACTAGCAACGAGCAGTACTTC
CASSQELSTSNEQYF
>-|TRBV12-3/TRBV12-4|few|TRBJ2-2
TGTGCCAGCAGGCCGCGGGAGAACACCGGGGAGCTGTTTTTT
CASRPRENTGELFF
>TRBD2|TRBV7-9|many|TRBJ2-1
TGTGCCAGCAGCGACGCAACTAGCGATGAGCAGTTCTTC
CASSDATSDEQFF
>-|TRBV29-1|few|TRBJ2-1
TGCAGCGTGGAAGGGAAGACCCCCTACAATGAGCAGTTCTTC
CSVEGKTPYNEQFF
>-|TRBV5-5|-|TRBJ2-7
TGTGCCAGCAGCCACGACAGGCCCGAGCAGTACTTC
CASSHDRPEQYF
>-|TRBV4-3|-|TRBJ1-4
TGCGCCAGCAGCCAAGGACAGGCTGGAGAAGAAAAACTGTTTTTT
CASSQGQAGEEKLFF
>TRBD2|TRBV7-9|-|TRBJ2-7
TGTGCCAGCAGCCCCCAAGCGGGACTTCTCTCCTACGAGCAGTACTTC
CASSPQAGLLSYEQYF
>TRBD1|TRBV5-5|-|TRBJ1-6
TGTGCCAGCAGCCGGGAGGGGACAGCCTCGAATTCACCCCTCCACTTT
CASSREGTASNSPLHF
>-|TRBV10-3|few|TRBJ1-5
TGTGCCATCAGTGAGTCACCCGAAAGTGGCAATCAGCCCCAGCATTTT
CAISESPESGNQPQHF
>TRBD1|TRBV19|few|TRBJ2-1
TGTGCCAGTAGCCAAGAAAGCGAGACAGGGGGTTGTGAGCAGTTCTTC
CASSQESETGGCEQFF
>-|TRBV5-1|few|TRBJ2-7
TGCGCCAGCAGCATAACGGACACTTCCTACGAGCAGTACTTC
CASSITDTSYEQYF
>-|TRBV15|few|TRBJ2-1
TGTGCCACCAGCGGACACCCTGGAGTCGGCAATGAGCAGTTCTTC
CATSGHPGVGNEQFF